A selection of T cell receptor beta chains follows, all from one sample in a study of CD8 T cells in Susac syndrome. MiXCR was run by TCRdb on the immunoSEQ multiplex PCR reads, yielding one entry per CDR3 protein. The repertoire includes 230,000 or so distinct CDR3 sequences, roughly 96% of them detected once, and less than 0.095% sits in the top ten. The sequenced material came from CD4+ T cells from PBMCs. These receptors all come from a human donor with multiple sclerosis. CDR3s include the opening cysteine and the closing phenylalanine or tryptophan. The D gene is left open where the match is weak. Some rows have no size entry. The others give once, few or many, or a class for an expanded clone.

v_call	clone_size	d_call	j_call	cdr3_length	cdr3_nt	cdr3_aa
TRBV20-1	-	TRBD1	TRBJ1-2	14	TGCAGTGCTAGCCCCGACAGGGTCATCTATGGCTACACCTTC	CSASPDRVIYGYTF
TRBV9	-	-	TRBJ2-1	12	TGTGCCAGCAGCGTAGACCCAGCTGAGCAGTTCTTC	CASSVDPAEQFF
TRBV2	-	-	TRBJ2-5	11	TGTGCCAGTAACACCCAAGAGACCCAGTACTTC	CASNTQETQYF
TRBV20-1	-	-	TRBJ1-6	11	TGCAGTGCTAGCCACGGATCACCCCTCCACTTT	CSASHGSPLHF
TRBV29-1	-	-	TRBJ2-5	13	TGCAGCGTTGAATCGCAGGGTGGAGAGACCCAGTACTTC	CSVESQGGETQYF
TRBV5-1	once	TRBD2	TRBJ2-1	16	TGCGCCAGCAGCATCGGGACTAGAAGCTCCTACAATGAGCAGTTCTTC	CASSIGTRSSYNEQFF
TRBV10-3	once	TRBD1	TRBJ1-2	13	TGTGCCATCAGCTCCGGGACAGTCTATGGCTACACCTTC	CAISSGTVYGYTF
TRBV28	-	TRBD1	TRBJ1-2	15	TGTGCCAGCAGTTCAGCCGGGACAGGGGAAGGGGGCTACACCTTC	CASSSAGTGEGGYTF
TRBV12-3/TRBV12-4	-	TRBD2	TRBJ2-1	15	TGTGCCAGCAGGCCTGGACTAGCGGGAAACAATGAGCAGTTCTTC	CASRPGLAGNNEQFF
TRBV3-1	-	-	TRBJ2-1	15	TGTGCCAGCAGTCGAATTCCCGACAGCCTCAATGAGCAGTTCTTC	CASSRIPDSLNEQFF
TRBV27	-	TRBD2	TRBJ2-3	13	TGTGCCAGCGGAATAGCGGGAGAGGATACGCAGTATTTT	CASGIAGEDTQYF
TRBV29-1	-	-	TRBJ2-6	17	TGCAGCGTTGAAGCCCCAGGGCTGTACTCTGGGGCCAACGTCCTGACTTTC	CSVEAPGLYSGANVLTF
TRBV30	-	-	TRBJ2-2	11	TGTGCCTGGAGTGTGGGTGGGGAGCTGTTTTTT	CAWSVGGELFF
TRBV3-1	few	TRBD1	TRBJ1-6	13	TGTGCCAGTAGGACAGGCCTTAATTCACCCCTCCACTTT	CASRTGLNSPLHF
TRBV12-3/TRBV12-4	-	TRBD2	TRBJ2-2	16	TGTGCCAGCAGCATAACTAGCGGGACGGGAACCGGGGAGCTGTTTTTT	CASSITSGTGTGELFF
TRBV18	-	-	TRBJ2-7	15	TGTGCCAGCTCACCAGATAGTAGCGGTTTTGCCGAGCAGTACTTC	CASSPDSSGFAEQYF
TRBV29-1	-	TRBD1	TRBJ1-2	17	TGCAGCGTTGAAAAGGGACAGGGGGTTATTGGGAAAAATGGCTACACCTTC	CSVEKGQGVIGKNGYTF
TRBV20-1	-	-	TRBJ2-7	15	TGCAGTGCTAGACTTACGGGATCAACCTCCTACGAGCAGTACTTC	CSARLTGSTSYEQYF
TRBV3-1	-	-	TRBJ2-2	16	TGTGCCAGCAGCAACGTAGGATTCGCGAACACCGGGGAGCTGTTTTTT	CASSNVGFANTGELFF
TRBV20-1	-	-	TRBJ2-3	16	TGCAGTGCTCCACTCAATCCAGGAATTAGTTCAGATACGCAGTATTTT	CSAPLNPGISSDTQYF
TRBV20-1	-	-	TRBJ2-6	14	TGCAGTGCTGTACCAGGGACTGGGGCCAACGTCCTGACTTTC	CSAVPGTGANVLTF
TRBV13	-	-	TRBJ1-2	18	TGTGCCAGCAGCTTAGGCCACGTTGGGGTCAAGGGGAACTATGGCTACACCTTC	CASSLGHVGVKGNYGYTF
TRBV20-1	-	-	TRBJ1-1	13	TGCAGTGCTAGAGGGCTTCGGGGTACTGAAGCTTTCTTT	CSARGLRGTEAFF
TRBV12-3/TRBV12-4	-	-	TRBJ1-1	14	TGTGCCAGCAGTTTAGCGGGGGTGGGGACTGAAGCTTTCTTT	CASSLAGVGTEAFF
TRBV24-1	once	-	TRBJ2-1	13	TGTGCCACCGCCCCCGACGGATTGGGTGAGCAGTTCTTC	CATAPDGLGEQFF
TRBV6-6	-	TRBD1	TRBJ1-2	14	TGTGCCAGCAGCCCCACCGGGACAGGCTATGGCTACACCTTC	CASSPTGTGYGYTF
TRBV7-8	-	-	TRBJ2-3	14	TGTGCCAGCAGCTTCGACCGGCCCCCCAGTACGCAGTATTTT	CASSFDRPPSTQYF
TRBV20-1	-	-	TRBJ2-5	13	TGCAGTGCTAAACCCCCGACATCGGAGACCCAGTACTTC	CSAKPPTSETQYF
TRBV30	-	-	TRBJ2-3	13	TGTGCCTGGAGTGTTTTCGGCACAGATACGCAGTATTTT	CAWSVFGTDTQYF
TRBV25-1	-	TRBD2	TRBJ2-5	14	TGTGCCAGCGGAGGGGAGCGGGGAGTAGAGACCCAGTACTTC	CASGGERGVETQYF
TRBV5-1	-	TRBD2	TRBJ2-5	14	TGCGCCAGCAGCCAAGCGGGGTTCCAAGAGACCCAGTACTTC	CASSQAGFQETQYF
TRBV19	-	-	TRBJ2-1	15	TGTGCCAGTAGTCGCTACCCCCCAGGGGGGGATGAGCAGTTCTTC	CASSRYPPGGDEQFF
TRBV20-1	-	-	TRBJ2-1	14	TGCAGTGCTAGCCAGAGAAGCTCCTACAATGAGCAGTTCTTC	CSASQRSSYNEQFF
TRBV7-2	-	TRBD1	TRBJ2-7	14	TGTGCCAGCAGTGGGACAGGGGACTCCTACGAGCAGTACTTC	CASSGTGDSYEQYF
TRBV19	-	TRBD1	TRBJ1-1	15	TGTGCCAGTAGTATACTGGGACAGATAAACACTGAAGCTTTCTTT	CASSILGQINTEAFF